Sequencing of this T cell receptor (beta chain) was carried out in a study of blood T cell repertoires in COVID-19. Study-wide background: Samples taken during acute and convalescent COVID-19 were collected in the United States, Italy and Spain. PBMCs, B-cell-depleted T cells, or T cells provided the cDNA or gDNA that made up the material.

TCRdb's copy holds only in-frame clones and misses some; the assay was immunoSEQ multiplex PCR. The sample holds 150,000 to 200,000 clones, less than 85% seen once. CDR1 and CDR2 from the germline V gene are MGHRA and YSYEKL. The V and J ends lost 0 bases and 7 bases respectively, with 19 bases between them. The CDR3 runs 18 residues. Enrollment of patients from Seattle took place during active infection, with longitudinal follow-up. The source material was peripheral blood. The origin of this receptor is a woman aged 60 to 75 with COVID-19, enrolled during active disease. The V and J genes are TRBV4-1 and TRBJ1-6; D remains unclear. CDR3 sequence reads: CASSQDPGPGVRNSPLHF. The CDR3, as DNA: TGCGCCAGCAGCCAAGATCCAGGTCCCGGGGTTAGGAATTCACCCCTCCACTTT.